The rows below give T cell receptor beta chains drawn from one sample of a study of blood T cell repertoires in COVID-19. Measured with immunoSEQ multiplex PCR; TCRdb has only the in-frame clones, and not every one. Among 280,000 or so clones listed, approximately 90% were seen once. Material for sequencing was peripheral blood. Receptors were obtained from a woman aged 60-75 years with acute or convalescent COVID-19. Both conserved end residues are part of each CDR3. The D gene is left open where the match is weak. Rows may omit the clone size; those that give it use once, few, many or a size class.

clone size: once
D gene: NA
V gene: TRBV19
J gene: TRBJ1-5
CDR3 protein: CASTSLGGLNGQPQHF
CDR3 DNA: TGTGCCAGTACTTCCTTGGGAGGTTTGAATGGTCAGCCCCAGCATTTT

clone size: NA
D gene: TRBD1
V gene: TRBV19
J gene: TRBJ1-1
CDR3 protein: CASSPPRPDRTMNTEAFF
CDR3 DNA: TGTGCCAGTAGTCCTCCCCGCCCGGACAGGACCATGAACACTGAAGCTTTCTTT

clone size: NA
D gene: TRBD1
V gene: TRBV27
J gene: TRBJ1-6
CDR3 protein: CATNRGGNSPLHF
CDR3 DNA: TGTGCCACCAACAGGGGAGGAAATTCACCCCTCCACTTT

clone size: NA
D gene: NA
V gene: TRBV9
J gene: TRBJ1-1
CDR3 protein: CASSVGPAGVTEAFF
CDR3 DNA: TGTGCCAGCAGCGTAGGCCCGGCCGGGGTCACTGAAGCTTTCTTT

clone size: NA
D gene: NA
V gene: TRBV2
J gene: TRBJ1-6
CDR3 protein: CASIRTEGSPLHF
CDR3 DNA: TGTGCCAGCATCAGGACAGAGGGGTCACCCCTCCACTTT

clone size: NA
D gene: NA
V gene: TRBV29-1
J gene: TRBJ1-1
CDR3 protein: CSVEAVGVERMNTEAFF
CDR3 DNA: TGCAGCGTTGAAGCCGTCGGTGTAGAAAGAATGAACACTGAAGCTTTCTTT

clone size: NA
D gene: NA
V gene: TRBV6-5
J gene: TRBJ1-1
CDR3 protein: CASNPGVNTEAFF
CDR3 DNA: TGTGCCAGCAACCCGGGGGTGAACACTGAAGCTTTCTTT

clone size: NA
D gene: TRBD1
V gene: TRBV27
J gene: TRBJ1-2
CDR3 protein: CASSPPGQGFYGYTF
CDR3 DNA: TGTGCCAGCAGCCCACCGGGACAGGGCTTCTATGGCTACACCTTC

clone size: NA
D gene: TRBD2
V gene: TRBV3-1/TRBV3-2
J gene: TRBJ2-5
CDR3 protein: CASTGGTSGYQETQYF
CDR3 DNA: TGTGCCAGCACGGGTGGGACTAGCGGATACCAAGAGACCCAGTACTTC

clone size: NA
D gene: NA
V gene: TRBV27
J gene: TRBJ2-7
CDR3 protein: CASSPQGGRYEQYF
CDR3 DNA: TGTGCCAGCAGTCCCCAGGGTGGCCGCTACGAGCAGTACTTC